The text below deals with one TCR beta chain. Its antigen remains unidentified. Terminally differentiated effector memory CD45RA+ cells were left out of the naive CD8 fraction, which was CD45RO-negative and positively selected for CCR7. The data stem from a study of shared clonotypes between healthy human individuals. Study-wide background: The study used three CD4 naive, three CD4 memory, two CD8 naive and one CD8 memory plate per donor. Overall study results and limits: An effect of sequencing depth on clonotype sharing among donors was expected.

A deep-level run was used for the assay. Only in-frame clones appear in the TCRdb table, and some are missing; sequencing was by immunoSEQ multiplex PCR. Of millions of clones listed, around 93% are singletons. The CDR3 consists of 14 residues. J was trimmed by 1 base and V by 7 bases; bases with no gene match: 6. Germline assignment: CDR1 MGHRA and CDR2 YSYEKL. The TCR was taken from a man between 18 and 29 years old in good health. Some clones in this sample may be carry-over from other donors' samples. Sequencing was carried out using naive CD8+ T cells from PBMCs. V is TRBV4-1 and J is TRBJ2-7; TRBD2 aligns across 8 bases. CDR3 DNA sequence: TGCGCCAGCACCGCGGGAGGAGGGTCCTACGAGCAGTACTTC. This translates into CASTAGGGSYEQYF.